The rows below give T cell receptor beta chains drawn from one sample of a study of T cells in Graves' hyperthyroidism and ophthalmopathy. One entry per CDR3 protein results from TCRdb running MiXCR on the multiplex PCR reads. The sample lists roughly 350,000 distinct CDR3 sequences; 13% to 15% were seen once. What was sequenced was blood. Receptors were obtained from a woman aged 25 to 39 with Graves' ophthalmopathy. Both conserved end residues are trimmed from each CDR3.

ASSLGRGSSTGELF TRBJ2-2 TRBV7-8
ASSPIRDGEQF TRBJ2-1 TRBV7-8
AWSPPDNRNTEAF TRBJ1-1 TRBV30
ASSRFLSLGPNEQY TRBJ2-7 TRBV27
ASSEGQGTGELF TRBJ2-2 TRBV10-1
SARDRLQGLREKLF TRBJ1-4 TRBV20-1
ASTLDSSGNTIY TRBJ1-3 TRBV12-3/TRBV12-4
SAIPSGGGYEQY TRBJ2-7 TRBV20-1
ASALVDSWEETQY TRBJ2-5 TRBV28
ASSLIGNQPQH TRBJ1-5 TRBV27
ASRQGTDSPLH TRBJ1-6 TRBV5-1
ASSLTSGEETQY TRBJ2-5 TRBV3-1
ASSDRGSGNTIY TRBJ1-3 TRBV3-1
SARARGQGAPGNTIY TRBJ1-3 TRBV20-1
ASSQNRGRETQY TRBJ2-5 TRBV11-2
ASSITARVTEAF TRBJ1-1 TRBV19
ASSPGQAAAYGYT TRBJ1-2 TRBV5-1
ATSDLNVRADLANYGYT TRBJ1-2 TRBV24-1
ASSGGLGGPQH TRBJ1-5 TRBV2
ASSVLRGYEAF TRBJ1-1 TRBV19
ASSLEGRPDTQY TRBJ2-3 TRBV12-3/TRBV12-4
SAVVGGGNEQF TRBJ2-1 TRBV20-1
ASSYPRGRETQY TRBJ2-5 TRBV2
ASSQVWEENTEAF TRBJ1-1 TRBV3-1
AWSGDGGRNTEAF TRBJ1-1 TRBV30
ASSFQAEQY TRBJ2-7 TRBV12-3/TRBV12-4
SAREDRGEEKLF TRBJ1-4 TRBV20-1
ASSPTLDQY TRBJ2-5 TRBV2
ASSVGERDINEPQH TRBJ1-5 TRBV9
ASSPRGSYQETQY TRBJ2-5 TRBV9
ATSDQAGYT TRBJ1-2 TRBV24-1
ATLGLADYNEQF TRBJ2-1 TRBV2
ASSLLGPSGYT TRBJ1-2 TRBV12-3/TRBV12-4
ASSLASGTGNNSPLH TRBJ1-6 TRBV11-2
ASSATGYGANVLT TRBJ2-6 TRBV2
ASSLQGFVYEQY TRBJ2-7 TRBV11-2
ASSPLRAGTGELF TRBJ2-2 TRBV2
ASSWYTEAF TRBJ1-1 TRBV7-2
ASSGRDPGEKLF TRBJ1-4 TRBV7-2
ASSSQFIRGRVSYEQY TRBJ2-7 TRBV28
ASSSRGGASDTQY TRBJ2-3 TRBV7-3
ASSLSEGAGYGYT TRBJ1-2 TRBV7-6
ASSVGQGVDEQF TRBJ2-1 TRBV2
ASSVTGARFIYGYT TRBJ1-2 TRBV28
ASSLSGEETQY TRBJ2-5 TRBV5-1
ASSAPTGGFGSNQPQH TRBJ1-5 TRBV12-3/TRBV12-4
ASSPMQGMPGELF TRBJ2-2 TRBV27
ASSQLANEQF TRBJ2-1 TRBV2
ASSQAYLARETQY TRBJ2-5 TRBV4-1
ASSLSYEQH TRBJ2-7 TRBV7-2